Listed below are T cell receptor beta chains from one sample, sequenced in a study of T cell repertoires in cytomegalovirus infection. Their antigens remain unidentified. TCRdb used MiXCR to reprocess the reads, holding one entry per CDR3 protein. The table lists approximately 600,000 distinct CDR3 sequences, 40% of them singletons. Sequencing was performed on cultured PBMCs, taken from culture after CMV antigen stimulation. All receptors come from a human donor in good health (CMV status not recorded). Some clones in this sample may be carry-over from other donors' samples. Both conserved end residues are part of each CDR3. Each record gives: D gene, J gene, V gene, CDR3 protein. The D gene is left open where the match is weak.

- TRBJ2-1 TRBV7-8 CASSPGIPRPVEFF
- TRBJ1-5 TRBV19 CASSKDRGREGQPQHF
- TRBJ2-5 TRBV30 CAWRPGRSNQETQYF
TRBD2 TRBJ2-3 TRBV20-1 CSARDGGGGDTQYF
- TRBJ1-6 TRBV2 CASRTGSYNSPLHF
- TRBJ1-4 TRBV7-2 CASSLYQGRTNEKLFF
TRBD1 TRBJ1-1 TRBV27 CASSLEGALNTEAFF
- TRBJ2-1 TRBV4-1 CASSQDVPPPHEQFF
- TRBJ2-2 TRBV20-1 CSARQSSRAGELFF
TRBD2 TRBJ2-3 TRBV7-2 CASSRTWGGRRGTDTQYF
- TRBJ2-3 TRBV28 CASSFPDGPDYTDTQYF
- TRBJ1-4 TRBV4-1 CASSRNRGEKLFF
- TRBJ2-1 TRBV6-1 CASRDSGAAGGSYNEQFF
- TRBJ2-3 TRBV7-2 CASSPYTDTQYF
TRBD1 TRBJ2-3 TRBV12-3/TRBV12-4 CASSSAGQGPDTQYF